This T cell receptor beta chain appears in the sequencing data of a study of shared clonotypes between healthy human individuals. Once extracted for a subset, genomic DNA was divided evenly among several immunoSEQ plates. Method: immunoSEQ multiplex PCR; TCRdb's copy keeps in-frame clones and lacks some. The table lists millions of clones, 85% to 95% of them singletons. V lost 4 bases to trimming and J lost 4 bases, with 11 bases between them. The CDR3 consists of 14 residues. Germline lookup yields CDR1 MNHEY and CDR2 SMNVEV (reference sequence). Whole-study results and caveats: Four donors held around 5% of naive CD4 clonotypes in common.

Points on this clone: The antigen is not known.

Naive-designated CD8 cells lacked CD45RO, were positively enriched for CCR7, and omitted terminally differentiated effector memory CD45RA+ cells. This sequence was found in a man between 18 and 35 years old in good health. Some clones in this sample may be carry-over from other donors' samples. This chain joins TRBV27 and TRBJ2-1; the D gene is possibly TRBD2 (6 bases). What was sequenced was naive CD8+ T cells from PBMCs. This CDR3 is CASSYSGIYNEQFF. The CDR3 nucleotides read TGTGCCAGCAGTTATAGCGGAATTTACAATGAGCAGTTCTTC.